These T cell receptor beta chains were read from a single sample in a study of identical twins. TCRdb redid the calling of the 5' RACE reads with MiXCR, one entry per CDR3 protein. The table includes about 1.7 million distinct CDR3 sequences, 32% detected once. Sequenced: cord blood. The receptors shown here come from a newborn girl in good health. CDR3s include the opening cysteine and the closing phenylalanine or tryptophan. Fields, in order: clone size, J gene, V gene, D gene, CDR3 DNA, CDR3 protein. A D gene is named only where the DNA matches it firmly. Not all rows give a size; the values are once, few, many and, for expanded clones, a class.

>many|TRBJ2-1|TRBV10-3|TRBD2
TGTGCCATCAGTGAGGGACTAGCGGGAGGGCCCTACAATGAGCAGTTCTTC
CAISEGLAGGPYNEQFF
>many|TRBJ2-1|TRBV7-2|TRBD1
TGTGCCAGCAGCTTGGACAGGGGAGGCTACAATGAGCAGTTCTTC
CASSLDRGGYNEQFF
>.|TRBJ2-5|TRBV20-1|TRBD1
TGCAGTGCTAGATTCGGGACAGGAGGGGCCAATGAGACCCAGTACTTC
CSARFGTGGANETQYF
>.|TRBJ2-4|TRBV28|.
TGTGCCAGCACGGGTTCAGGGCCAGCCAAAAACATTCAGTACTTC
CASTGSGPAKNIQYF
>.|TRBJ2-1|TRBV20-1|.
TGCAGTGCTAGCGGGGCTAGCCAGTACAATGAGCAGTTCTTC
CSASGASQYNEQFF
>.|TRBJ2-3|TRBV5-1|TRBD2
TGCGCCAGCAGCTGGACTAGCGGGCGCACAGATACGCAGTATTTT
CASSWTSGRTDTQYF
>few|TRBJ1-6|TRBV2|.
TGTGCCAGCAGTGGGCAAGGACCTAATTCACCCCTCCACTTT
CASSGQGPNSPLHF
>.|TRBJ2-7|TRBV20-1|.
TGCAGTGCTAACCGGGACTCCGGGCAGTACTTC
CSANRDSGQYF
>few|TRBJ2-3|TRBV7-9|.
TGTGCCAGCAGCTTAGGCAGAGGTGGGTTGTCGGCAGATACGCAGTATTTT
CASSLGRGGLSADTQYF
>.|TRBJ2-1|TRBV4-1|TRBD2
TGCGCCAGCAGCCAAGAAACCCTTCGGGAGGAAAACAATGAGCAGTTCTTC
CASSQETLREENNEQFF
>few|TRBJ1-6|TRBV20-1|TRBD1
TGCAGTGCTAGGGACGGGACAGGGGAAAATTCACCCCTCCACTTT
CSARDGTGENSPLHF
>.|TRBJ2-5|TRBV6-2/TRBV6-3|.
TGTGCCAGCAGTTACGGGGTAAATCCCACCTACAGTGAGCAGTACTTC
CASSYGVNPTYSEQYF
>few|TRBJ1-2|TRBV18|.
TGTGCCAGCTCACCATTCCGGAGGATCTATGGCTACACCTTC
CASSPFRRIYGYTF
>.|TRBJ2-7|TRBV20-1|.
TGCAGTGCTAGGCGGGACACGGAAAGGAGCTCCTACGAGCAGTACTTC
CSARRDTERSSYEQYF
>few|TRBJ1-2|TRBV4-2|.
TGTGCCAGCAGCCAACTAGCGCAGGGGAGCTATGGCTACACCTTC
CASSQLAQGSYGYTF
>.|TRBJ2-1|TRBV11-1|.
TGTGCCAGCAGCTTATGGCTAGCGAGGGGCGATGAGCAGTTCTTC
CASSLWLARGDEQFF
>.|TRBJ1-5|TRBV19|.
TGTGCCAGTAGTATGAAGATCGTAAATCAGCCCCAGCATTTT
CASSMKIVNQPQHF
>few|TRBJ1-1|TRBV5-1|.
TGCGCCAGCAGCTTGTCAGTAACCGGTTGGGGAAACACTGAAGCTTTCTTT
CASSLSVTGWGNTEAFF
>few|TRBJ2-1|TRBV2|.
TGTGCCAGCAGTGATGCGGTTTCCTACAATGAGCAGTTCTTC
CASSDAVSYNEQFF
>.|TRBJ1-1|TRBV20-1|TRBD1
TGCAGTGCTAGGGACAGGGCATTTGAAGCTTTCTTT
CSARDRAFEAFF
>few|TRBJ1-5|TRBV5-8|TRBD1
TGTGCCAGCAGCTTGGAGGACAGGGGAGGGGGATATAGTAATCAGCCCCAGCATTTT
CASSLEDRGGGYSNQPQHF
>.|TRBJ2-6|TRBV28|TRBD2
TGTGCCAGCAGTCTCGCGACTAGCTCTGGGACCAACGTCCTGACTTTC
CASSLATSSGTNVLTF
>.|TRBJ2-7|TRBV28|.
TGTGCCAGCAGTTTAATGGCGGGTATGCGGCCCTACGAGCAGTACTTC
CASSLMAGMRPYEQYF
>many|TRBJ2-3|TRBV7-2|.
TGTGCCAGCATTCGAGATTCTAGCACAGATACGCAGTATTTT
CASIRDSSTDTQYF
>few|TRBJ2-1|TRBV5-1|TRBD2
TGCGCCAGCAGCTTGGAACTAGCGGGGACCTACAATGAGCAGTTCTTC
CASSLELAGTYNEQFF
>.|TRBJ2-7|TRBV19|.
TGTGCCAGTAGTCGGAAGGGGACGATTTACGAGCAGTACTTC
CASSRKGTIYEQYF
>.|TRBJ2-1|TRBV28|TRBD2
TGTGCCAGCAGTCTCCCCGGGACTAGCGGGATATCCTACAATGAGCAGTTCTTC
CASSLPGTSGISYNEQFF
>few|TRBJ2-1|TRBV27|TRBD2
TGTGCCAGCAGTTTGTTAGCGGGTCGGTATGAGCAGTTCTTC
CASSLLAGRYEQFF
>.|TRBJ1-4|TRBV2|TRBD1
TGTGCCAGCAGAGTCCCCCGGGACAGAACTCTGAATGAAAAACTGTTTTTT
CASRVPRDRTLNEKLFF
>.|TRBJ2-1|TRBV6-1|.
TGTGCCAGCAGCCTCCGGGACTCCCACAATGAGCAGTTCTTC
CASSLRDSHNEQFF
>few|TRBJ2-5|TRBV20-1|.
TGCAGTGCTAGACCTACTAGATTGGAGACCCAGTACTTC
CSARPTRLETQYF
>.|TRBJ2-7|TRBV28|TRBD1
TGTGCCAGCAGTTTAAACAGGGGGGACGAGCAGTACTTC
CASSLNRGDEQYF
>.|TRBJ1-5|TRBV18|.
TGTGCCAGCTCACCTTTGGCAGTAGGAGTTTCCAATCAGCCCCAGCATTTT
CASSPLAVGVSNQPQHF
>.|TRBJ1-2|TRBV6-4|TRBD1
TGTGCCAGCAGCAACCGGGACAGATATTCTATAGGTGGCTACACCTTC
CASSNRDRYSIGGYTF
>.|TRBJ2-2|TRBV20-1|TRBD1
TGCAGTGCCAGGACAGGGAAGGTCACCGGGGAGCTGTTTTTT
CSARTGKVTGELFF
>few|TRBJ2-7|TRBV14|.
TGTGCCAGCAGCTCGTCGGGACACCCCTACGAGCAGTACTTC
CASSSSGHPYEQYF
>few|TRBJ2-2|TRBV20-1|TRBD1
TGCAGTGCTGCCAAGGGGGCCTCGAACACCGGGGAGCTGTTTTTT
CSAAKGASNTGELFF